This entry concerns a single T cell receptor (beta chain). The authors' processing: ImmunoSEQ gave junction-only sequences without quality scores, so filtering differed. The protocol was immunoSEQ multiplex PCR, while the TCRdb copy is restricted to in-frame clones and leaves out a portion. Clone size and V and J calls were adopted from that table, with D and trimming inferred from the DNA. The sample includes about 2.2 million clones, 93% of them seen just once. These data belong to a study of shared clonotypes between healthy human individuals. Study at large: Donor ages ranged 18 to 49 years: a couple of women, a few men.

In the naive CD8 group, cells lacked CD45RO and were positively selected for CCR7, so terminally differentiated effector memory CD45RA+ cells were left out. The donors, healthy adults who were HIV-negative, had experienced no recent acute infections or vaccinations. Trimming removed 3 bases from V and 2 bases from J; junction bases left unmatched: 2. The CDR3 covers 16 residues. CDR1 is MDHEN, CDR2 SYDVKM, per germline. The sequence was collected from a man aged 18 to 30 in good health. Some clones in this sample may be carry-over from other donors' samples. Sequencing input: naive CD8+ T cells from PBMCs. V and J are TRBV28 and TRBJ2-2; 11 bases map to TRBD2. The CDR3 sequence: CASSFRLAGNTGELFF. CDR3 nucleotides: TGTGCCAGCAGTTTTAGACTAGCGGGAAACACCGGGGAGCTGTTTTTT.